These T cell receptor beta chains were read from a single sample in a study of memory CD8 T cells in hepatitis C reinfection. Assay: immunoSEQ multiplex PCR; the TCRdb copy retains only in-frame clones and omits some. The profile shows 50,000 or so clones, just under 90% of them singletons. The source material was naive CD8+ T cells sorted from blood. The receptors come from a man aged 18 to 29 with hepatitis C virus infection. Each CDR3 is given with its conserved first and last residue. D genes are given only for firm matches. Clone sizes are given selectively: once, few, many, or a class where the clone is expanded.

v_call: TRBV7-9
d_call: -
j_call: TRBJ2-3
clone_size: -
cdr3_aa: CASSLAHGGRGTDTQYF
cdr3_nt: TGTGCCAGCAGCTTAGCCCACGGGGGGCGCGGAACAGATACGCAGTATTTT

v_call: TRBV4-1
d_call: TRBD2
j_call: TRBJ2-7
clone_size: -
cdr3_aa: CASSQDGAGGTYGQYF
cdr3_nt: TGCGCCAGCAGCCAAGATGGAGCGGGAGGTACCTACGGGCAGTACTTC

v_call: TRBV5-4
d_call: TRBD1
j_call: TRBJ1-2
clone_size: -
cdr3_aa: CASSGGTGGSGYTF
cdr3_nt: TGTGCCAGCAGCGGCGGTACAGGGGGAAGTGGCTACACCTTC

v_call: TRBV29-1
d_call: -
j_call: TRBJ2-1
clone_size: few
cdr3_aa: CSVEGRGEGEQFF
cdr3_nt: TGCAGCGTTGAGGGAAGGGGCGAAGGTGAGCAGTTCTTC

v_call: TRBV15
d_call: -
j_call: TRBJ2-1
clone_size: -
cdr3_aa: CATSRDRAGSYNEQFF
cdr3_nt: TGTGCCACCAGCAGAGATAGGGCGGGCTCCTACAATGAGCAGTTCTTC

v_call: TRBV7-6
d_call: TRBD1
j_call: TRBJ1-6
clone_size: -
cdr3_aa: CASSPGTGGLNNSPLHF
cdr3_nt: TGTGCCAGCAGCCCCGGGACAGGGGGTTTGAATAATTCACCCCTCCACTTT

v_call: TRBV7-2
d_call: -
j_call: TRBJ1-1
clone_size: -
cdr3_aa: CASSLGQTNTEAFF
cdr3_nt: TGTGCCAGCAGCTTAGGGCAGACTAACACTGAAGCTTTCTTT

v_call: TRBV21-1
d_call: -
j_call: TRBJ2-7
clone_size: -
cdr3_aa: CASSKVKKTQGSFSYEQYF
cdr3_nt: TGTGCCAGCAGCAAAGTTAAAAAAACTCAGGGGAGCTTCTCCTACGAGCAGTACTTC

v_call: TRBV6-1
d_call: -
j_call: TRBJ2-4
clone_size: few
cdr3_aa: CASSEARGVGNIQYF
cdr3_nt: TGTGCCAGCAGTGAAGCGCGGGGCGTCGGAAACATTCAGTACTTC

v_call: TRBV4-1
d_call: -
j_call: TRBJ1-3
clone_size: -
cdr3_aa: CASSQDWSSGNTIYF
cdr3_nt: TGCGCCAGCAGCCAAGACTGGAGCTCTGGAAACACCATATATTTT

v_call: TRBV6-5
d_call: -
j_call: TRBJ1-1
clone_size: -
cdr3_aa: CASSYTPGGGTEAFF
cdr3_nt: TGTGCCAGCAGTTACACCCCCGGCGGCGGCACTGAAGCTTTCTTT

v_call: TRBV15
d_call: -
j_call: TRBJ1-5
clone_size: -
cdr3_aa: CATSPGIQQAQPQHF
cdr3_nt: TGTGCCACCAGCCCCGGTATACAGCAAGCTCAGCCCCAGCATTTT

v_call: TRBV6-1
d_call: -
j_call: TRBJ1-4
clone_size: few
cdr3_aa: CASSEWKGVGEKLFF
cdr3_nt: TGTGCCAGCAGTGAATGGAAGGGGGTCGGGGAAAAACTGTTTTTT

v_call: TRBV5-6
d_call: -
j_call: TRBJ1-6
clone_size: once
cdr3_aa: CASSLAEGVNNSPLHF
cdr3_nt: TGTGCCAGCAGCTTGGCTGAGGGGGTCAATAATTCACCCCTCCACTTT

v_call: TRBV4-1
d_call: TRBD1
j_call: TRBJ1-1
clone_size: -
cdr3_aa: CASSQGDRTPTEAFF
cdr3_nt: TGCGCCAGCAGCCAAGGGGACAGGACCCCCACTGAAGCTTTCTTT

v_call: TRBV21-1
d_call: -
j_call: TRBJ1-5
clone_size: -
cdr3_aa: CASSHRGNNQPQHF
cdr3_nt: TGTGCCAGCAGCCACAGGGGCAATAATCAGCCCCAGCATTTT

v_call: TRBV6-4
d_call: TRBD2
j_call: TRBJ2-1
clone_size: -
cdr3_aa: CASSDEGLAGRNEQFF
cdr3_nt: TGTGCCAGCAGTGACGAGGGACTAGCGGGACGCAATGAGCAGTTCTTC

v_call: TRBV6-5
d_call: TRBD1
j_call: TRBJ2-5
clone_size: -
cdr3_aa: CASSLRQGQETQYF
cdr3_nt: TGTGCCAGCAGTTTGAGACAGGGCCAAGAGACCCAGTACTTC

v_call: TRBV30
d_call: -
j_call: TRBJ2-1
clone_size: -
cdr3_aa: CAWSRTYNEQFF
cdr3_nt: TGTGCCTGGTCGAGGACTTACAATGAGCAGTTCTTC

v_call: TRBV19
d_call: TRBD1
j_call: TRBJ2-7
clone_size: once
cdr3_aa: CASSAIRDRAYEQYF
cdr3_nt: TGTGCCAGTAGTGCGATCCGGGACAGAGCCTACGAGCAGTACTTC

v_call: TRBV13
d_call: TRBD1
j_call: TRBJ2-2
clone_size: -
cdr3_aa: CASSLRYRGTTGELFF
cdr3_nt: TGTGCCAGCAGCTTAAGGTACAGGGGTACCACCGGGGAGCTGTTTTTT

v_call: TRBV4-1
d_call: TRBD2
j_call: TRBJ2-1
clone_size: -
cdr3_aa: CASSSLPGLDSYNEQFF
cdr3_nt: TGCGCCAGCAGCTCCCTGCCGGGACTAGACTCCTACAATGAGCAGTTCTTC

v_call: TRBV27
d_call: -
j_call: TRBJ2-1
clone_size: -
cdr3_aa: CASSPSGSSYNEQFF
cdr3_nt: TGTGCCAGCAGTCCCTCCGGGAGCTCCTACAATGAGCAGTTCTTC

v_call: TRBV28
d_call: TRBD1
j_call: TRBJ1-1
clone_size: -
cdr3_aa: CASGQQGARDTEAFF
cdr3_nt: TGTGCCAGCGGACAACAGGGGGCGCGGGACACTGAAGCTTTCTTT

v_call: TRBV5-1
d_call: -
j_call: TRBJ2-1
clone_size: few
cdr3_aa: CASSSFGGPYNEQFF
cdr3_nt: TGCGCCAGCAGCTCGTTCGGGGGTCCATACAATGAGCAGTTCTTC

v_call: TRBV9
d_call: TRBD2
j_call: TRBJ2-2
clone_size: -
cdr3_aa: CASSGASGGATGELFF
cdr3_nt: TGTGCCAGCAGCGGAGCTAGCGGGGGGGCGACCGGGGAGCTGTTTTTT

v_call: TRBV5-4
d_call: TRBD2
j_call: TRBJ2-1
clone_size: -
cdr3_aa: CASSLEGLAGGSYNEQFF
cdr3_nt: TGTGCCAGCAGCTTGGAGGGACTAGCGGGAGGGTCCTACAATGAGCAGTTCTTC

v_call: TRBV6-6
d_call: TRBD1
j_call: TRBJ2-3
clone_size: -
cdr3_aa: CAGGKGTGGRDTQYF
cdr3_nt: TGTGCCGGGGGGAAAGGGACAGGGGGCCGCGATACGCAGTATTTT

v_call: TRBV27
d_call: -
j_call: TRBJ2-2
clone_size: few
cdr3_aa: CASSFPGGELFF
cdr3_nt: TGTGCCAGCAGTTTTCCGGGGGGGGAGCTGTTTTTT

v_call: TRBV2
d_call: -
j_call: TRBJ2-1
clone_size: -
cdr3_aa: CASSASVSYNEQFF
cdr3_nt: TGTGCCAGCAGTGCAAGCGTCTCCTACAATGAGCAGTTCTTC

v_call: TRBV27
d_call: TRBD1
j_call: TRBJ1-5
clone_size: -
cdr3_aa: CASSMIPGQGNNQPQHF
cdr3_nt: TGTGCCAGCAGTATGATCCCGGGACAGGGAAACAATCAGCCCCAGCATTTT

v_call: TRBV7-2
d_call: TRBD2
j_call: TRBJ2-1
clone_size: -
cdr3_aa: CASSLDPGYGRFEQFF
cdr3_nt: TGTGCCAGCAGCTTAGACCCCGGGTACGGGAGGTTTGAGCAGTTCTTC

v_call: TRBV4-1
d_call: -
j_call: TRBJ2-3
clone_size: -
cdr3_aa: CASSHEGVGTDTQYF
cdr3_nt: TGCGCCAGCAGCCATGAGGGGGTGGGCACAGATACGCAGTATTTT

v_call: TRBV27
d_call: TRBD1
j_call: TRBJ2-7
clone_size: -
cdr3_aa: CASSFSGQGLSEQYF
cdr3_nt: TGTGCCAGCAGTTTCTCCGGACAGGGCCTTTCCGAGCAGTACTTC

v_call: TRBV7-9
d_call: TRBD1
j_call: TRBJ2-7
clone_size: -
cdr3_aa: CASSLALQGKSYEQYF
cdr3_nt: TGTGCCAGCAGCTTAGCGCTACAGGGGAAGTCCTACGAGCAGTACTTC

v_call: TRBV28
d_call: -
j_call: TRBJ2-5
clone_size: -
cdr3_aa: CASSFVGTVETQYF
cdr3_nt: TGTGCCAGCAGTTTTGTGGGGACTGTCGAGACCCAGTACTTC

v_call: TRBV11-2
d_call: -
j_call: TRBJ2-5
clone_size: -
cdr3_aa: CASSSSGTGLPLQTQYF
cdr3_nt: TGTGCCAGCAGCTCATCAGGGACGGGACTCCCACTTCAGACCCAGTACTTC

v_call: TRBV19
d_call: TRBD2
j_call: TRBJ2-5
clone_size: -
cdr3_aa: CASSWTRGQEAQYF
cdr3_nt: TGTGCCAGTAGTTGGACTAGAGGACAAGAGGCCCAGTACTTC

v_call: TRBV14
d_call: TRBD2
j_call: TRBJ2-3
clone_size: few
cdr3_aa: CASSQTTLAGRADTQYF
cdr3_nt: TGTGCCAGCAGCCAAACGACTCTAGCGGGACGGGCAGATACGCAGTATTTT

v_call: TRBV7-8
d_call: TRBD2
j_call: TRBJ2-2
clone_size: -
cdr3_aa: CASSWLAGEVTGELFF
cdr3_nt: TGTGCCAGCAGCTGGCTAGCGGGGGAGGTCACCGGGGAGCTGTTTTTT

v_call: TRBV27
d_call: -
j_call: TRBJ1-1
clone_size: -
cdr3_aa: CASRTGTRNTEAFF
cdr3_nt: TGTGCCAGCAGAACCGGGACTCGAAACACTGAAGCTTTCTTT

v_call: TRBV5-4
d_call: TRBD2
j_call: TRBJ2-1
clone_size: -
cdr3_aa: CASRLSTSGRIGNEQFF
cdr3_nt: TGTGCCAGCAGACTTTCGACTAGCGGGAGGATCGGAAATGAGCAGTTCTTC

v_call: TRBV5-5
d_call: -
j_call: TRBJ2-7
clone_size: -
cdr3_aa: CASSLGEYYEQYF
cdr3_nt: TGTGCCAGCAGCTTGGGGGAGTACTACGAGCAGTACTTC

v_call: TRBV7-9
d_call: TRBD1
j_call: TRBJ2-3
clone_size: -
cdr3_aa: CASSMGTGHIDTQYF
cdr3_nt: TGTGCCAGCAGCATGGGGACAGGGCACATAGATACGCAGTATTTT

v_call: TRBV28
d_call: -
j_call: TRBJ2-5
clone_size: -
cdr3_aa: CASSLGQGIGETQYF
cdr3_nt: TGTGCCAGCAGTTTAGGGCAGGGCATTGGAGAGACCCAGTACTTC

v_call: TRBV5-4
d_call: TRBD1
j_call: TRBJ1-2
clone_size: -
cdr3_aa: CASSLSGGNGYTF
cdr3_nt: TGTGCCAGCAGCTTGTCAGGGGGCAATGGCTACACCTTC

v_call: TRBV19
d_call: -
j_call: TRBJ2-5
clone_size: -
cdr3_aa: CASSKRSGGTQYF
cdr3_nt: TGTGCCAGTAGTAAACGCTCCGGGGGGACCCAGTACTTC

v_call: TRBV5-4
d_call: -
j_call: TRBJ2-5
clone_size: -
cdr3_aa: CASSSPGAPETQYF
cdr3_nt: TGTGCCAGCAGCTCCCCAGGCGCCCCAGAGACCCAGTACTTC

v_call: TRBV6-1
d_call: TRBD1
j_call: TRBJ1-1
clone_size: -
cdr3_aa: CASSDERQGRMNTEAFF
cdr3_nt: TGTGCCAGCAGTGACGAGAGACAGGGGCGAATGAACACTGAAGCTTTCTTT

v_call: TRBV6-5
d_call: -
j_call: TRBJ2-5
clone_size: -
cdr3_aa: CASSYSRVETQYF
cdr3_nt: TGTGCCAGCAGTTACTCCAGGGTGGAGACCCAGTACTTC

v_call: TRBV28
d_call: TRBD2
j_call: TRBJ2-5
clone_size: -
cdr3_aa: CASSLPRGSGGETQYF
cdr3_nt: TGTGCCAGCAGTTTACCCCGTGGCAGCGGGGGAGAGACCCAGTACTTC

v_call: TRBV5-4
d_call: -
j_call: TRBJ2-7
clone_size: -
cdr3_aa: CASSLGGYEQYF
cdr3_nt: TGTGCCAGCAGCTTGGGAGGCTACGAGCAGTACTTC

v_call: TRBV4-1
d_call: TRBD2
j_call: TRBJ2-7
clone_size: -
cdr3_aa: CASSPSGGPYEQYF
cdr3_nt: TGCGCCAGCAGCCCAAGCGGGGGCCCCTACGAGCAGTACTTC

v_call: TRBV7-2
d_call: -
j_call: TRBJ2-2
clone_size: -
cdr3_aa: CASSLVDSYTGELFF
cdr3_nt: TGTGCCAGCAGCTTAGTCGACAGCTACACCGGGGAGCTGTTTTTT

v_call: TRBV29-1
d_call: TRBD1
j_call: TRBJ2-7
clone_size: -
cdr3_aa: CSGGGQGAYEQYF
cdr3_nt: TGCAGCGGGGGGGGACAGGGGGCCTACGAGCAGTACTTC

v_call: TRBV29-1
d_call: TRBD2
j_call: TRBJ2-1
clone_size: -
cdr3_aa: CSVDNGGLAGGHEQFF
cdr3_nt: TGCAGCGTTGATAACGGGGGACTAGCGGGAGGGCATGAGCAGTTCTTC

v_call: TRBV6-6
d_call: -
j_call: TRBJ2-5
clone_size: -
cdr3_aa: CASSHGSYQETQYF
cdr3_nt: TGTGCCAGCAGCCACGGTTCGTACCAAGAGACCCAGTACTTC

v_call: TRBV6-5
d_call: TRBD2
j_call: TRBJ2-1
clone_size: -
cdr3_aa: CASSLTSGTNEQFF
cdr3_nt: TGTGCCAGCAGCCTGACTAGCGGGACGAATGAGCAGTTCTTC

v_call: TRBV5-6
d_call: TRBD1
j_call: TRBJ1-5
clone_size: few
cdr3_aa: CASSFQGAGQPQHF
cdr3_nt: TGTGCCAGCAGCTTCCAGGGGGCGGGCCAGCCCCAGCATTTT

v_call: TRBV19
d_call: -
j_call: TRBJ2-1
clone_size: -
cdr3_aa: CASSIGSGNEQFF
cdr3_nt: TGTGCCAGTAGTATCGGGTCCGGCAATGAGCAGTTCTTC